The TCR beta chain described here comes from a study of early T cells in non-severe SARS-CoV-2 infection. In its sample, this clonotype was seen a few times. Individual cDNA molecules were tagged with unique molecular identifiers, the study reported. TCRdb processed the 5' RACE reads anew with MiXCR; each CDR3 protein has one entry. The table lists more than 80,000 distinct CDR3 sequences, approximately 16% of them singletons. The CDR3 is 13 residues long. Between the trimmed V and J ends, which lost 2 bases and 4 bases, there was a span of 8 bases. Sequencing was carried out using whole blood. This chain connects TRBV12-3 or TRBV12-4 to TRBJ1-1; the D is unclear. This receptor was identified in an adult who was a healthcare worker with PCR-confirmed SARS-CoV-2 infection or an uninfected control (not recorded which). The CDR3 spells CASSLKGGTEAFF. CDR3 DNA: TGTGCCAGCAGTTTAAAGGGAGGCACTGAAGCTTTCTTT.